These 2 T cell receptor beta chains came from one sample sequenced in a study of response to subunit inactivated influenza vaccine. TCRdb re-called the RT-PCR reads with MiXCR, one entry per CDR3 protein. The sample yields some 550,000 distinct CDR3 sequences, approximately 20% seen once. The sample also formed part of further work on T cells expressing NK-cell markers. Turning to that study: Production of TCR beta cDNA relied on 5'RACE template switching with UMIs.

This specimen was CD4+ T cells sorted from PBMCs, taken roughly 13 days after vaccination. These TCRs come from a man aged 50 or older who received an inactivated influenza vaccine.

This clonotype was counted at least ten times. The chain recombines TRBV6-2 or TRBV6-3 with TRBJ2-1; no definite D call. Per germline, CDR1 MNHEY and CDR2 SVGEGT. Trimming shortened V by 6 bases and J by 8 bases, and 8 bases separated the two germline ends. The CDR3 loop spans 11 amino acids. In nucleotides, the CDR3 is TGTGCCAGCAGCAAACCCGATGAGCAGTTCTTC. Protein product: CASSKPDEQFF.

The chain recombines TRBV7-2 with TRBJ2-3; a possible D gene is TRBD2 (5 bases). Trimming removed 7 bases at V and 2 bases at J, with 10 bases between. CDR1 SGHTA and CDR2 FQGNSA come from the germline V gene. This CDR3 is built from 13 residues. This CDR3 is CASTAGVTDTQYF. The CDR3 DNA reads TGTGCCAGCACCGCCGGGGTCACAGATACGCAGTATTTT.